Here is one TCR beta chain with its context. Those enrolled in Seattle joined during active infection and were followed longitudinally afterward. The CDR3 is 13 residues long. Germline lookup yields CDR1 SGHRS and CDR2 YFSETQ. The V end lost 0 bases, the J end lost 5 bases, and 8 bases lay between the germline ends. Original data processing: From reference gene primer amplification, estimates of nucleated cell counts were derived. The assay was immunoSEQ multiplex PCR, and TCRdb's table has in-frame clones only and misses some. That table gives V, J and clone size, and the DNA gave D and trimming. The sample lists around 220,000 clones, around four fifths occurring once. The data were obtained in a study of blood T cell repertoires in COVID-19. Study information: From T cells, B-cell-depleted T cells, or PBMCs came the material, which was cDNA or gDNA.

The origin of this receptor is a woman of 80 years or more with COVID-19, enrolled during active disease. Material for sequencing was peripheral blood. This chain connects TRBV5-1 to TRBJ1-1, with D unresolved. The CDR3: CASSLESLTEAFF. The CDR3 DNA follows: TGCGCCAGCAGCTTGGAGAGCTTGACTGAAGCTTTCTTT.